Listed here are 32 T cell receptor beta chains from one sample, sequenced in a study of beta chain features in type 1 diabetes. The entirety of the isolated RNA underwent reverse transcription, so expressed TCRB transcripts were sequenced. Sequencing was performed with immunoSEQ multiplex PCR; in TCRdb, only in-frame clones are kept and a portion is missing. This table has over 700,000 clones, 15% to 20% appearing once. Input material: naive CD4+ T cells from blood. The receptor source for this set is a woman aged 18-30 years in good health.

This clone was detected once. The rearrangement uses TRBV7-3 and TRBJ2-2, with 7 bases that match TRBD1. V trimming: 2 bases; J trimming: 4 bases; junction bases outside the gene matches: 4. The CDR3 is 15 amino acids. CDR1 and CDR2 (germline): SGHTA, FQGTGA. The CDR3 DNA is TGTGCCAGCAGCTTAGAGTCAGGGGGCACCGGGGAGCTGTTTTTT. It is translated as CASSLESGGTGELFF. Full variable domain (remainder filled in from reference TRBV7-3 and TRBJ2-2): GAGVSQTPSNKVTEKGKYVELRCDPISGHTALYWYRQSLGQGPEFLIYFQGTGAADDSGLPNDRFFAVRPEGSVSTLKIQRTERGDSAVYLCASSLESGGTGELFFGEGSRLTVL.

This clone was found a few times. The chain carries TRBV27 and TRBJ2-7, with D tentatively TRBD1 (6 bases). From germline, CDR1 is MNHEY and CDR2 SMNVEV (reference sequence). CDR3 length equals 14 residues. Trimming took off 3 bases at V and 4 bases at J, with 13 bases between the two ends. CDR3: CASSFRQGSYEQYF. The CDR3 DNA follows: TGTGCCAGCAGTTTTCGGCAGGGGTCTTACGAGCAGTACTTC.

This chain joins TRBV6-5 and TRBJ1-1, with 7 positions matching TRBD1. V shed 4 bases, J shed 0 bases, and the junction held 5 bases outside the gene matches. Germline V gives CDR1 MNHEY, CDR2 SVGAGI. The CDR3 runs to 15 residues. The CDR3 region has the DNA TGTGCCAGCAGTTCGCCGACAGGGATGAACACTGAAGCTTTCTTT. Protein product: CASSSPTGMNTEAFF.

The chain recombines TRBV6-5 with TRBJ1-5; 7 nucleotides align to TRBD1. CDR1 is MNHEY, CDR2 SVGAGI, per germline. The V segment lost 6 bases and the J segment 4 bases; nucleotides outside the gene matches: 3. The CDR3 is 13 amino acids. CDR3 sequence reads: CASSDRENQPQHF. CDR3 in DNA: TGTGCCAGCAGCGACAGGGAAAATCAGCCCCAGCATTTT.

The chain employs TRBV27 and TRBJ2-2; D gene ambiguous. The V end lost 3 bases, the J end lost 5 bases, and 10 bases lay between the germline ends. CDR1 and CDR2 from the germline V gene are MNHEY and SMNVEV (reference sequence). The CDR3 sequence is 14 residues long. The CDR3 bases are TGTGCCAGCAGTTTCGGCAGGCTGACCGGGGAGCTGTTTTTT. Residues: CASSFGRLTGELFF.

This clone was found a few times. The rearrangement links TRBV6-6 to TRBJ2-4; the match to TRBD1 covers 8 bases. The CDR3 covers 15 residues. Trimming took 3 bases from V and 8 from J; bases not matched to a gene: 9. Germline V gives CDR1 MNHNY, CDR2 SVGAGI (reference sequence). CDR3 sequence (DNA): TGTGCCAGCAGTTATGAGGCAGGGGGCTGGGACATTCAGTACTTC. The encoded protein is CASSYEAGGWDIQYF.

This clone was counted between two and nine times. CDR3 coding DNA: TGTGCCAGCAGCGTAAATCTACATCAGCCCCAGCATTTT. Protein product: CASSVNLHQPQHF. The rearrangement links TRBV7-2 to TRBJ1-5; D call uncertain. CDR3 length: 13 amino acids. Trimming pared 5 bases from V and 5 bases from J, leaving 10 bases between. Germline V gene lookup returns CDR1 SGHTA and CDR2 FQGNSA.

The CDR3 protein is CASSSYDPRQGNTIYF. In DNA form, the CDR3 reads TGTGCCAGCAGCTCCTACGACCCCCGACAGGGAAACACCATATATTTT. This chain links TRBV5-4 with TRBJ1-3, with D maybe TRBD1 (5 bases). The V gene lost 3 bases and the J gene lost 4 bases, with 17 bases spanning the gap. This CDR3 comprises 16 residues. Germline V gives CDR1 SGHNT, CDR2 YYREEE (reference sequence).

This clone came up once. The chain combines TRBV7-9 with TRBJ2-1, with TRBD2 matching 9 bases. Losses at the gene ends were 7 bases for V and 7 bases for J; bases not matched to a gene: 8. This CDR3 comprises 14 residues. CDR1 SEHNR and CDR2 FQNEAQ come from the germline V gene (reference sequence). The CDR3 reads CASKSGRYLNEQFF. CDR3 sequence (DNA): TGTGCCAGCAAAAGCGGGAGGTATTTGAATGAGCAGTTCTTC.

This clone was observed a handful of times. This chain connects TRBV7-8 to TRBJ2-1, with D possibly TRBD2 on 6 matching bases. Trimming left V 5 bases short and J 0 bases short, with 20 bases between. The CDR3 has 18 amino acids. The germline CDR1 and CDR2 sequences are SGHVS and FQNEAQ. CDR3 coding DNA: TGTGCCAGCAGCCCCAAGACTAGTCTAGGACGCTCCTACAATGAGCAGTTCTTC. The encoded protein is CASSPKTSLGRSYNEQFF.

This clone was picked up a small number of times. V gene TRBV9 combines with J gene TRBJ2-3; 7 nucleotides align to TRBD2. Germline-derived CDR1 and CDR2 are SGDLS and YYNGEE. The V segment lost 4 bases and the J segment 1 base; nucleotides outside the gene matches: 9. This CDR3 comprises 16 residues. CDR3: CASSPHGGGGTDTQYF. As DNA, the CDR3 is TGTGCCAGCAGCCCACATGGGGGAGGGGGCACAGATACGCAGTATTTT.

This clone has a handful of counts. The gene calls are TRBV29-1 and TRBJ1-1, with D perhaps TRBD1 (5 bases). This CDR3 contains 13 residues. V lost 4 bases and J 5 bases, leaving 14 bases between the germline ends. The V gene's germline CDR1 is SQVTM and CDR2 ANQGSEA. This CDR3 reads CSVVPGARTEAFF. CDR3 DNA sequence: TGCAGCGTTGTCCCCGGGGCCCGAACTGAAGCTTTCTTT.

This clone was counted a few times. The gene calls are TRBV18 and TRBJ2-7, with TRBD1 matching 7 bases. Trimming cost V 8 bases and J 2 bases; bases outside gene matches: 3. CDR1 is KGHSH, CDR2 LQKENI, per germline. The CDR3 has 12 amino acids. The CDR3 region has the DNA TGTGCCAGCCACGGACAGGCCTACGAGCAGTACTTC. This codes for CASHGQAYEQYF.

Points on this clone: Relative to the germline gene, one junction end is altered; a read error may explain this. The genes are TRBV2 and TRBJ2-2, with D hard to call. The CDR3 spans 13 residues. CDR1 is SNHLY, CDR2 FYNNEI, per germline. The CDR3 DNA is TGTGCCAGCAGGGAAGGGCGCACCGGGGAGCTGTTTTTT. Translation gives CASREGRTGELFF. Full variable domain (rest looked up from reference TRBV2 and TRBJ2-2): EPEVTQTPSHQVTQMGQEVILRCVPISNHLYFYWYRQILGQKVEFLVSFYNNEISEKSEIFDDQFSVERPDGSNFTLKIRSTKLEDSAMYFCASREGRTGELFFGEGSRLTVL.

A few counts support this clone. The chain carries TRBV19 and TRBJ2-3, with 13 bases matching TRBD2. Germline V gene lookup returns CDR1 LNHDA and CDR2 SQIVND (reference sequence). V gave up 5 bases and J gave up 6 bases; unmatched junction bases: 8. The CDR3 is 16 amino acids. The CDR3 is CASSRRLAGGVDTQYF. In DNA form, the CDR3 reads TGTGCCAGTAGTCGCCGACTAGCGGGAGGCGTGGATACGCAGTATTTT.

This clone was picked up a small number of times. The genes are TRBV2 and TRBJ2-3; weak D call: TRBD2 (6 bases). V was pared by 0 bases and J by 0 bases, with 13 bases between. Germline values: CDR1 SNHLY, CDR2 FYNNEI. The CDR3 spans 17 residues. DNA for the CDR3: TGTGCCAGCAGTGAAGCGGCTGGGCGGGACAGCACAGATACGCAGTATTTT. Encoded protein: CASSEAAGRDSTDTQYF. Complete variable domain (other parts from reference TRBV2 and TRBJ2-3): EPEVTQTPSHQVTQMGQEVILRCVPISNHLYFYWYRQILGQKVEFLVSFYNNEISEKSEIFDDQFSVERPDGSNFTLKIRSTKLEDSAMYFCASSEAAGRDSTDTQYFGPGTRLTVL.

The chain recombines TRBV28 with TRBJ1-5; possible D gene TRBD1, 5 bases. Germline CDR1 reads MDHEN; CDR2 reads SYDVKM. CDR3 length equals 15 residues. Trimming took off 3 bases at V and 1 base at J, with 10 bases between the two ends. The CDR3: CASSLPGKSNQPQHF. The CDR3 coding sequence is TGTGCCAGCAGTTTGCCAGGGAAGAGCAATCAGCCCCAGCATTTT.

This clone was seen only a few times. The genes are TRBV6-1 and TRBJ2-5, with a weak D call TRBD1 (5 bases). V lost 6 bases to trimming and J lost 2 bases, with 13 bases between them. CDR3 length equals 14 residues. Germline V gene sequence: CDR1 MNHNS, CDR2 SASEGT. CDR3 in DNA: TGTGCCAGCAGGGGGCTTACAGAACAAGAGACCCAGTACTTC. As protein: CASRGLTEQETQYF.

This clone was seen a few times. The rearrangement links TRBV5-4 to TRBJ2-7, with 11 positions matching TRBD2. J lost 3 bases, V lost 0 bases, and 5 bases had no gene match. Germline V lookup: CDR1 SGHNT, CDR2 YYREEE (reference sequence). The CDR3 contains 16 residues. The CDR3 loop reads CASSLDPTSGSYEQYF. Here the CDR3 DNA reads TGTGCCAGCAGCTTGGATCCCACTAGCGGGAGCTACGAGCAGTACTTC.

Only a few counts were recorded for this clone. The J gene is TRBJ2-5, the V gene TRBV15, with D unresolved. V was cut by 0 bases and J by 4 bases, with 9 bases left in between. This CDR3 is 14 amino acids long. CDR1 and CDR2 from the germline V gene are LNHNV and YYDKDF (reference sequence). CDR3 nucleotides: TGTGCCACCAGCAGAGATCCGAGAACAGAGACCCAGTACTTC. This encodes CATSRDPRTETQYF.

The rearrangement joins TRBV28 to TRBJ2-2; 11 nucleotides line up with TRBD1. V lost 6 bases and J lost 4; bases outside the gene matches: 4. CDR1 and CDR2 (germline): MDHEN, SYDVKM. The length of the CDR3 is 15 residues. This chain's CDR3 is CASSPGQGVTGELFF. The CDR3, as DNA: TGTGCCAGCAGCCCGGGACAGGGGGTCACCGGGGAGCTGTTTTTT. Full variable domain (outside the CDR3, taken from reference TRBV28 and TRBJ2-2): DVKVTQSSRYLVKRTGEKVFLECVQDMDHENMFWYRQDPGLGLRLIYFSYDVKMKEKGDIPEGYSVSREKKERFSLILESASTNQTSMYLCASSPGQGVTGELFFGEGSRLTVL.

This clone has just a few counts. The chain combines TRBV18 with TRBJ2-4, with TRBD2 matching 7 bases. The V gene end was trimmed by 6 bases and the J gene end by 8 bases; junction bases not matched to a gene: 4. Germline assignment: CDR1 KGHSH and CDR2 LQKENI. The CDR3 has 12 amino acids. The CDR3 nucleotides read TGTGCCAGCTCCGCTGCGGGGGACATTCAGTACTTC. Translating it yields CASSAAGDIQYF.

CDR3 region: CASSATGTGFNEQYF. CDR3 nucleotide sequence: TGTGCCAGCAGCGCCACCGGGACAGGGTTCAACGAGCAGTACTTC. The rearrangement uses TRBV7-2 and TRBJ2-7; 9 bases line up with TRBD1. The CDR3 length is 15 residues. V gave up 5 bases and J gave up 5 bases; unmatched junction bases: 10. Germline lookup yields CDR1 SGHTA and CDR2 FQGNSA.

This clone turned up a few times. The rearrangement joins TRBV28 to TRBJ1-2, with unresolved D. Deletions cut 1 base from V and 7 bases from J, with 10 bases between. This CDR3 region has 13 residues. Germline V gene sequence: CDR1 MDHEN, CDR2 SYDVKM. CDR3 loop: CASSLYVAFGYTF. As DNA, the CDR3 is TGTGCCAGCAGTTTATACGTGGCTTTTGGCTACACCTTC.

The chain uses TRBV11-2 and TRBJ1-1, with TRBD1 matching over 7 bases. The V segment lost 5 bases and the J segment 7 bases; nucleotides outside the gene matches: 4. The CDR3 runs 12 residues. CDR1 is SGHAT, CDR2 FQNNGV, per germline. The CDR3 loop reads CASSRGTVEAFF. The CDR3 nucleotides are TGTGCCAGCAGCCGAGGGACAGTTGAAGCTTTCTTT.

This clone turned up a few times. The chain combines TRBV5-1 with TRBJ2-1; 12 bases match TRBD2. This CDR3 comprises 17 residues. Germline trimming cut 1 base from V and 7 bases from J; bases unmatched to any gene: 9. Germline V gene lookup returns CDR1 SGHRS and CDR2 YFSETQ. The DNA of the CDR3 is TGCGCCAGCAGCTTGTTGGCTAGCGGGAGGGCCAGGAATGAGCAGTTCTTC. Protein sequence: CASSLLASGRARNEQFF.

The chain couples TRBV25-1 to TRBJ2-7; 7 bases match TRBD1. The CDR3 is 13 amino acids. CDR1 is MGHDK, CDR2 SYGVNS, per germline. The junction had 3 bases not matched to a gene; V was cut back by 6 bases and J by 1 base. The CDR3 is CASSRDRSYEQYF. As DNA, the CDR3 is TGTGCCAGCAGCCGGGACAGATCCTACGAGCAGTACTTC.

V gene TRBV4-2 combines with J gene TRBJ2-5; 7 bases align to TRBD1. CDR3 length equals 15 residues. CDR1 and CDR2 (germline): LGHNA, YNFKEQ. The ends lost 4 bases at V and 0 bases at J; junction bases unmatched: 5. The CDR3 DNA is TGTGCCAGCAGCCTAGGGACAGCGGACCAAGAGACCCAGTACTTC. This sequence encodes CASSLGTADQETQYF.

This clone was detected only a few times. The gene calls are TRBV29-1 and TRBJ2-4; D ambiguous. Germline V gene lookup returns CDR1 SQVTM and CDR2 ANQGSEA. V lost 7 bases to trimming and J lost 5 bases, with 9 bases between them. The CDR3 spans 11 residues. The CDR3 loop is CSGSLENIQYF. As DNA, the CDR3 is TGCAGCGGTAGCCTAGAAAACATTCAGTACTTC.

The gene calls are TRBV2 and TRBJ2-7, with 11 bases that match TRBD2. Unmatched junction bases numbered 10, after V lost 6 bases and J lost 0 bases. Germline values: CDR1 SNHLY, CDR2 FYNNEI. The CDR3 has 17 residues. CDR3 coding DNA: TGTGCCAGCAGGTCCGGGACTAGCGGAAGAAGCTCCTACGAGCAGTACTTC. Its protein is CASRSGTSGRSSYEQYF.

This clone occurred a few times. The chain carries TRBV9 and TRBJ2-5; 8 bases line up with TRBD1. The CDR3 is 15 amino acids. CDR1 SGDLS and CDR2 YYNGEE come from the germline V gene. V shed 0 bases and J 4 bases; nucleotides not matched to a gene: 5. DNA for the CDR3: TGTGCCAGCAGCGTAGTTTCAGGGGGCATAGAGACCCAGTACTTC. This translates into CASSVVSGGIETQYF.

There are a few counts of this clone. V gene TRBV27 combines with J gene TRBJ2-7; D may be TRBD2 (5 bases). The CDR3 is made up of 15 amino acids. CDR1 and CDR2 (germline): MNHEY, SMNVEV (reference sequence). Trimming left V 1 base short and J 3 bases short, with 13 bases between. CDR3 sequence (DNA): TGTGCCAGCAGTTTATTTCCGGGAATCTACTACGAGCAGTACTTC. This encodes CASSLFPGIYYEQYF.